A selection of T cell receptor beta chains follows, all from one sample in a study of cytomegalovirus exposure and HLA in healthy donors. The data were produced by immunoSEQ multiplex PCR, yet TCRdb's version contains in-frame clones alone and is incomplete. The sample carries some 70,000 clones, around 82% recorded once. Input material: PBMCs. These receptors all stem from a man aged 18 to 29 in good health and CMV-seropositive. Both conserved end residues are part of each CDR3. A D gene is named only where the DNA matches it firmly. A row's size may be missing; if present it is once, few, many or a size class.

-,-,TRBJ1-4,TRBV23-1,CASSGHTTNEKLFF,TGCGCCAGCAGTGGACATACAACTAATGAAAAACTGTTTTTT
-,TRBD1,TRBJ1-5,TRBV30,CAWSGTGGRQPQHF,TGTGCCTGGAGTGGGACAGGGGGTCGCCAGCCCCAGCATTTT
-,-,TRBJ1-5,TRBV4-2,CASSQELAGVNQPQHF,TGTGCCAGCAGCCAAGAGTTAGCAGGGGTAAATCAGCCCCAGCATTTT
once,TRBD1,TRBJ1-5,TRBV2,CASSPGTGNQPQHF,TGTGCCAGCAGCCCCGGGACAGGCAATCAGCCCCAGCATTTT
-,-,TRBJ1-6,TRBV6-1,CASSPREGDSPLHF,TGTGCCAGCAGTCCCCGGGAGGGGGATTCACCCCTCCACTTT
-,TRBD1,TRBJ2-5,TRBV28,CASSPRTGRETQYF,TGTGCCAGCAGTCCGCGGACAGGGAGGGAGACCCAGTACTTC
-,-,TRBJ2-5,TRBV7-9,CASSLESSPETQYF,TGTGCCAGCAGCTTAGAATCCTCCCCAGAGACCCAGTACTTC
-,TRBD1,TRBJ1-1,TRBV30,CAWSGRGTGIGTEAFF,TGTGCCTGGAGTGGACGCGGGACAGGGATCGGCACTGAAGCTTTCTTT
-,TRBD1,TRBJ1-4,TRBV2,CASRSQGAGEKLFF,TGTGCCAGCAGGTCACAGGGGGCAGGTGAAAAACTGTTTTTT
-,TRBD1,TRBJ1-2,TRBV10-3,CASRTGGDLRDGYTF,TGTGCCAGCCGGACAGGGGGCGATTTAAGGGATGGCTACACCTTC
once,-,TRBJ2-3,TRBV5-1,CASSSSTDTQYF,TGCGCCAGCAGTTCTAGCACAGATACGCAGTATTTT
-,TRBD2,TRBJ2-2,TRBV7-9,CASSLDPGLAGAGELFF,TGTGCCAGCAGCTTAGACCCGGGACTAGCGGGAGCCGGGGAGCTGTTTTTT
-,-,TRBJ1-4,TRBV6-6,CASSTGDEKLFF,TGTGCCAGCAGTACAGGTGATGAAAAACTGTTTTTT
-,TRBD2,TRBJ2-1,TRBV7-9,CASSPTSGLSNEQFF,TGTGCCAGCAGCCCGACTAGCGGCCTTTCCAATGAGCAGTTCTTC
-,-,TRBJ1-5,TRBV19,CASSISLEPQHF,TGTGCCAGTAGTATATCTCTCGAGCCCCAGCATTTT
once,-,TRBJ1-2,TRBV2,CASSLFGEDYGYTF,TGTGCCAGCAGTCTTTTTGGCGAGGACTATGGCTACACCTTC
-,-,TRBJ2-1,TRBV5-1,CASSLGGAYNEQFF,TGCGCCAGCAGCTTGGGGGGGGCCTACAATGAGCAGTTCTTC
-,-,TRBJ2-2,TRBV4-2,CASSQDGGANTGELFF,TGTGCCAGCAGCCAAGATGGGGGGGCTAACACCGGGGAGCTGTTTTTT
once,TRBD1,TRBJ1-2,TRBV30,CAWSVTGEVGYTF,TGTGCCTGGAGTGTGACAGGGGAAGTTGGCTACACCTTC
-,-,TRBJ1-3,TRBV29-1,CSAAGGNGNTIYF,TGCAGCGCCGCGGGGGGAAATGGAAACACCATATATTTT
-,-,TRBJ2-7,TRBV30,CAWSPTWYEQYF,TGTGCCTGGAGTCCCACATGGTACGAGCAGTACTTC
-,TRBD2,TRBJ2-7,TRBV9,CASSVGGGYDEQYF,TGTGCCAGCAGCGTAGGGGGGGGATACGACGAGCAGTACTTC
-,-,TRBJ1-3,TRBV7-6,CASSLSLSGGGYTIYF,TGTGCCAGCAGCTTAAGCCTTTCGGGGGGTGGGTACACCATATATTTT
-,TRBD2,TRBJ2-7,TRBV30,CAWRTGTSPTLASYEQYF,TGTGCCTGGAGGACCGGGACTAGTCCCACTCTTGCCTCCTACGAGCAGTACTTC